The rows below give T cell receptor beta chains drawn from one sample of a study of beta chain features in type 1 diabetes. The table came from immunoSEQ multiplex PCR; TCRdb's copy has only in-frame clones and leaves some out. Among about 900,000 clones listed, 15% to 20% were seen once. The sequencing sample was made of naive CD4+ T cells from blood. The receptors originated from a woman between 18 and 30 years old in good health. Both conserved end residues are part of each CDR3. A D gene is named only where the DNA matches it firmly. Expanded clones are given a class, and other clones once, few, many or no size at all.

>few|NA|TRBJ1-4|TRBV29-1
TGCAGCGCCGGCGGCGAAAAACTGTTTTTT
CSAGGEKLFF
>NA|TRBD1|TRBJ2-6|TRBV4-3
TGCGCCAGCAGCCAAGATTCTGTGACAGGGGGCGGCCTACACTCTGGGGCCAACGTCCTGACTTTC
CASSQDSVTGGGLHSGANVLTF
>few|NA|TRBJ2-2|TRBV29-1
TGCAGCGCAAGTAGGGGGACCGGGGAGCTGTTTTTT
CSASRGTGELFF
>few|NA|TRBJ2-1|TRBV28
TGTGCCAGCAGTTTCCAGACCCCTCTCGGTGAGCAGTTCTTC
CASSFQTPLGEQFF
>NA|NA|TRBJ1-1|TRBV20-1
TGCAGTGCTAGTGAGATCGGGGCTTTCTTT
CSASEIGAFF
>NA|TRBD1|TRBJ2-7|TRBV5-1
TGCGCCAGCAGTTTGGACAGGGGAGTCGAGCAGTACTTC
CASSLDRGVEQYF
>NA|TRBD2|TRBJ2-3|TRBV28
TGTGCCAGCGAGCGGGAGGGCACAGATACGCAGTATTTT
CASEREGTDTQYF
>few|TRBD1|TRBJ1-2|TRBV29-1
TGCAGCGTGACAGACAGGGGCTATGGCTACACCTTC
CSVTDRGYGYTF
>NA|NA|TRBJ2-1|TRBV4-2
TGTGCCAGCAGCCAAGATTCCGGTCCTTACAATGAGCAGTTCTTC
CASSQDSGPYNEQFF
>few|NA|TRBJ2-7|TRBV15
TGTGCCACCAGCAGGACTTCACACGGGAAATACGAGCAGTACTTC
CATSRTSHGKYEQYF
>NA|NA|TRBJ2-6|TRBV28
TGTGCCAGTCGACGCGGCGCTGGGGCCAACGTCCTGACTTTC
CASRRGAGANVLTF
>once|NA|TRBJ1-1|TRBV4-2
TGTGCCAGCAGCCCGCTAGACAAGAACACTGAAGCTTTCTTT
CASSPLDKNTEAFF
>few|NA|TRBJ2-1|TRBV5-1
TGCGCCAGCAGAAGGGATAACGGTGAGCAGTTCTTC
CASRRDNGEQFF
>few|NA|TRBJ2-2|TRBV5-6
TGTGCCAGCAGCTTATCGGGGAACACCGGGGAGCTGTTTTTT
CASSLSGNTGELFF
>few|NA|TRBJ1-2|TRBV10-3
TGTGCCATCAGCCCCGGACAGTTCTATGGCTACACCTTC
CAISPGQFYGYTF
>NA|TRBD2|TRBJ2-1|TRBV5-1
TGCGCCAGCAGCTCCCCGGGACTAGCGGGCAGCACCGATCACAATGAGCAGTTCTTC
CASSSPGLAGSTDHNEQFF
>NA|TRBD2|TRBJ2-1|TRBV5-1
TGCGCCAGCAGCGGGACTAGCGGAGTATACAATGAGCAGTTCTTC
CASSGTSGVYNEQFF
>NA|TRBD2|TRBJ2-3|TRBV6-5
TGTGCCAGCCGACTAGCGGGAGAGGATACGCAGTATTTT
CASRLAGEDTQYF
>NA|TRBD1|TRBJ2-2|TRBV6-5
TGTGCCAGCAGACTTCCGGGACAGAGATCCGGGGAGCTGTTTTTT
CASRLPGQRSGELFF
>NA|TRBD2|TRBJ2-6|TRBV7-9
TGTGCCAGCAGCTCGAGGCGGCGGGAGGGCCTTGGGGCCAACGTCCTGACTTTC
CASSSRRREGLGANVLTF
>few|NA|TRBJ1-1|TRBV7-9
TGTGCCAGCAGCTTTGACAGGCTGAACACTGAAGCTTTCTTT
CASSFDRLNTEAFF
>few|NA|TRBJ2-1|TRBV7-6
TGTGCCAGCGGAGGGGTTGAGCAGTTCTTC
CASGGVEQFF